This T cell receptor beta chain derives from a study of blood T cells in healthy people across ages. Primers used in a second PCR of roughly 7 to 12 cycles were a sample-barcoded 5' primer and a J-beta primer mix. TCRdb fed the 5' RACE reads into MiXCR, producing one record per CDR3 protein. The sample lists more than 650,000 distinct CDR3 sequences, about 20% occurring once. This clonotype was observed a few times. This CDR3 is 17 amino acids long. From germline, CDR1 is MNHEY and CDR2 SVGEGT. J gave up 2 bases and V 4 bases, and 12 bases lay outside the gene matches. The V gene is TRBV6-2 or TRBV6-3, the J gene TRBJ2-3, with 7 bases that match TRBD2. This sequence originates from a man aged 65-85 years in good health. Sequences were obtained from blood. In nucleotides, the CDR3 is TGTGCCAGCAGTTTCCGCGGAATAGCGGGTTCCACAGATACGCAGTATTTT. Protein: CASSFRGIAGSTDTQYF.